These 14 T cell receptor beta chains came from one sample sequenced in a study of T cell responses to AZD1222 COVID-19 vaccine. The repertoire was sequenced with immunoSEQ multiplex PCR; TCRdb's copy has only in-frame clones and lacks some. This sample has approximately 150,000 clones, with around 83% found just once. The sequencing here drew on peripheral blood, taken 28 days after the second AZD1222 dose. The receptor source for this set is an adult who received the AZD1222 COVID-19 vaccine.

With respect to this clone: This likely comes from a read error, as the CDR3 has no conserved phenylalanine or tryptophan at its end. The chain has TRBV19 and TRBJ1-2; the D is unclear. This CDR3 is built from 12 residues. The germline V gene has CDR1 LNHDA and CDR2 SQIVND (reference sequence). This CDR3 is CTSSREAYGYTS. CDR3 bases: TGTACCAGTAGTAGGGAGGCTTATGGCTACACCTCC.

The V and J genes are TRBV6-5 and TRBJ2-5; D possibly corresponds to TRBD1 (6 bases). Germline V gives CDR1 MNHEY, CDR2 SVGAGI. The CDR3 has 15 amino acids. The V end lost 6 bases, the J end lost 0 bases, and 14 bases lay between the germline ends. The CDR3 nucleotides read TGTGCCAGCAGACGAAGCCGGGACAACCAAGAGACCCAGTACTTC. The encoded protein is CASRRSRDNQETQYF.

This clone has ten or more counts. The rearrangement links TRBV19 to TRBJ1-2; D is ambiguous. Trimming stripped 4 bases from V and 5 bases from J, with 8 bases between. CDR1 and CDR2 from the germline V gene are LNHDA and SQIVND (reference sequence). CDR3 length: 12 amino acids. This CDR3 is CASSREAYGYTF. The CDR3 DNA is TGTGCCAGTAGTAGGGAGGCTTATGGCTACACCTTC.

This rearrangement joins TRBV7-9 to TRBJ2-5; TRBD2 agrees at 7 bases. V lost 5 bases, J lost 2 bases, and 5 bases stayed unmatched. The CDR3 contains 14 residues. Germline V lookup: CDR1 SEHNR, CDR2 FQNEAQ (reference sequence). The DNA of the CDR3 is TGTGCCAGCAGCCTAGGACTAGAGCAAGAGACCCAGTACTTC. It encodes CASSLGLEQETQYF. The whole variable domain, filled in from reference TRBV7-9 and TRBJ2-5, reads DTGVSQNPRHKITKRGQNVTFRCDPISEHNRLYWYRQTLGQGPEFLTYFQNEAQLEKSRLLSDRFSAERPKGSFSTLEIQRTEQGDSAMYLCASSLGLEQETQYFGPGTRLLVL.

This clone was picked up one time. The chain carries TRBV6-5 and TRBJ1-2; D is perhaps TRBD1 (6 bases). V was clipped by 7 bases and J by 4 bases, with 10 bases between them. CDR3 size: 12 residues. Germline values: CDR1 MNHEY, CDR2 SVGAGI. The CDR3 region is CASKGEPYGYTF. The CDR3 DNA is TGTGCCAGCAAGGGGGAGCCCTATGGCTACACCTTC.

The rearrangement joins TRBV6-5 to TRBJ1-5; a possible D gene is TRBD1 (5 bases). The CDR3 runs to 14 residues. Germline V lookup: CDR1 MNHEY, CDR2 SVGAGI. Trimming cost V 6 bases and J 2 bases, with 11 bases left between them. CDR3: CASRQGGGNQPQHF. In nucleotides, the CDR3 is TGTGCCAGCAGGCAGGGAGGGGGCAATCAGCCCCAGCATTTT.

The chain couples TRBV30 to TRBJ2-7, with no clear D. With 2 bases removed from V and 7 bases from J, the gap between germline ends came to 9 bases. Per the germline V gene, CDR1 is GTSNPN and CDR2 is SVGIG (reference sequence). The CDR3 runs to 11 residues. In nucleotides, the CDR3 is TGTGCCTGGAGTTGGGAAGGGGAGCAGTACTTC. It yields the protein CAWSWEGEQYF.

The chain employs TRBV5-8 and TRBJ1-4, with D tentatively TRBD1 (6 bases). V gave up 4 bases and J gave up 10 bases, with 14 bases separating them. CDR3 length equals 13 residues. Germline assignment: CDR1 SGHTS and CDR2 YDEGEE. This chain's CDR3 is CASSLPTGLKLFF. CDR3 nucleotides: TGTGCCAGCAGCCTGCCAACAGGGTTAAAACTGTTTTTT.

The genes are TRBV12-5 and TRBJ1-2; TRBD1 aligns across 7 bases. Unmatched junction bases numbered 8, after V lost 7 bases and J lost 6 bases. From germline, CDR1 is LGHNT and CDR2 FRNRAP. The CDR3 sequence is 13 residues long. CDR3 region: CASVGQRLNGYTF. CDR3 bases: TGTGCTAGTGTGGGACAGAGGCTCAATGGCTACACCTTC.

The sample holds one count of this clone. The chain recombines TRBV6-5 with TRBJ2-7, with 8 nucleotides matching TRBD2. The CDR3 runs to 14 residues. V shed 7 bases, J shed 2 bases, and the junction held 7 bases outside the gene matches. Germline V gene lookup returns CDR1 MNHEY and CDR2 SVGAGI. This CDR3 reads CASMPGGLTYEQYF. CDR3 nucleotides: TGTGCCAGCATGCCGGGAGGGCTGACCTACGAGCAGTACTTC.

The chain employs TRBV12-3 or TRBV12-4 and TRBJ2-2, with D hard to call. This CDR3 spans 13 amino acids. V was cut by 2 bases and J by 8 bases, with 9 bases left in between. CDR3 sequence reads: CASSLQISGELFF. CDR3 sequence (DNA): TGTGCCAGCAGTTTACAGATCTCTGGGGAGCTGTTTTTT.

This chain's CDR3 is CASSLGGVANEKLFF. The CDR3 DNA is TGTGCCAGCAGCTTGGGGGGCGTTGCTAATGAAAAACTGTTTTTT. The J gene is TRBJ1-4, the V gene TRBV5-4; tentative D call: TRBD1 (5 bases). The germline V gene encodes CDR1 SGHNT and CDR2 YYREEE (reference sequence). Trimming took off 0 bases at V and 3 bases at J, with 9 bases between the two ends. CDR3 length: 15 residues.

V gene TRBV2 combines with J gene TRBJ2-5; 9 positions agree with TRBD1. Germline V gives CDR1 SNHLY, CDR2 FYNNEI. This CDR3 has 14 residues. The V and J ends lost 8 bases and 4 bases, in that order; junction bases with no gene match: 8. The CDR3: CASQLQGAPETQYF. The CDR3 DNA is TGTGCCAGCCAGCTACAGGGGGCCCCAGAGACCCAGTACTTC.

J is TRBJ1-2 and V is TRBV5-4; possible D gene TRBD1, 5 bases. This CDR3 spans 14 amino acids. The germline V gene has CDR1 SGHNT and CDR2 YYREEE (reference sequence). Trimming took off 5 bases at V and 2 bases at J, with 13 bases between the two ends. CDR3 DNA sequence: TGTGCCAGCAGACAAGACAGCGTCAACTATGGCTACACCTTC. Its translation: CASRQDSVNYGYTF.